This TCR beta chain was documented in a study of blood T cell repertoires in COVID-19 (TCRdb year 2020). Context from the whole study: Samples covering the acute and convalescent phases of COVID-19 were provided by collaborators in the United States, Italy and Spain. The samples were drawn from the first 160 participants of the ongoing ImmuneRACE study and from 1,254 subjects provided by 6 global collaborators. Deeply sampled blood TCRbeta repertoires from subjects exposed to, actively infected with, or recovered from COVID-19 were included in the dataset. HLA class I and class II types, where available, came from metadata supplied by the sample provider rather than from assay-based typing. The prospective study material was composed of cDNA or gDNA derived from T cells, B-cell-depleted T cells, or PBMCs. The repertoires were released in a freely available public database meant as a resource for research on the immune response to SARS-CoV-2. Sample metadata almost always included a de-identified subject ID, COVID-19 status, age in years and sex. The paper as a whole reports these results and caveats: The quantity of clinical and demographic metadata differed by source and by participant and was supplied without curation.

In Seattle, one collaborating source enrolled patients while the infection was active and tracked those patients longitudinally over the course of disease. Whole blood was collected in K2EDTA tubes by collaborating institutions according to the institutions' own protocols. For TCRbeta analysis, collaborators shipped samples as frozen whole blood, isolated PBMCs, or DNA extracted from either of those sample types. There are 17 amino acids in the CDR3, from cysteine to phenylalanine inclusive. Here the CDR3 DNA is all that survives: 51 bases in frame from base 1. With regard to this clone: This receptor's antigen is unknown. No clone much larger than this one lies a single base away; base qualities are absent.

TCRbeta CDR3 regions were amplified from genomic DNA using the immunoSEQ Assay, a bias-controlled multiplex PCR. Regarding the original processing steps: Nucleated cell counts per sample were estimated from amplification of reference gene primers within the assay. To quantify the absolute abundance of each unique TCRbeta CDR3 rearrangement, sequence reads were collapsed and filtered. For each sample, productive Simpson clonality was calculated as the square root of Simpson's diversity index over productive rearrangements. TCRdb provides this immuneACCESS table in a form limited to in-frame rearrangements. Some clones are lacking; in checked studies, under half of them reflect an unresolved V gene, and why the rest are absent is not known. V, J and clone size are taken as reported in that table, and D and trimming were inferred from the DNA itself. For this sample there are approximately 300,000 clones; about nine tenths appear just once. The top ten clonotypes cover 6.3% of the sample.

The sequence links TRBV21-1 to TRBJ2-1; the table names TRBD1, a call not compared with the DNA. TRBV21-1 constitutes a pseudogene. The TCR comes from a woman in her forties or fifties with COVID-19, enrolled during active disease. Sample: peripheral blood. The sequenced DNA: TGTGCCAGCAGCAACCATGGGAGGCAGGGGGTGTACAATGAGCAGTTCTTC. It translates to CASSNHGRQGVYNEQFF.